A selection of T cell receptor beta chains follows, all from one sample in a study of blood T cells in healthy people across ages. MiXCR, applied by TCRdb to the 5' RACE reads, yields one record per CDR3 protein. The sample gives over 300,000 distinct CDR3 sequences, about 55% of which show up once; 51% is in the top ten. Material: blood. The receptor source for this set is a man aged 55 to 69 in good health. CDR3s include the opening cysteine and the closing phenylalanine or tryptophan. D genes are given only for firm matches. Clone size is not always given. Where it is, it says once, few, many or a class for expanded clones.

V gene,D gene,J gene,clone size,CDR3 length,CDR3 DNA,CDR3 protein
TRBV10-3,TRBD2,TRBJ2-5,-,13,TGTGCCGCCTCGACTAGCGGGGGGGAGACCCAGTACTTC,CAASTSGGETQYF
TRBV3-1,TRBD2,TRBJ2-3,-,16,TGTGCCAGCAGCCAACGGGCTAGCGGGAGCGTGGATACGCAGTATTTT,CASSQRASGSVDTQYF
TRBV20-1,-,TRBJ2-7,many,14,TGCAGTGCCCTCCAGGACGGCTACTCCTACGAGCAGTACTTC,CSALQDGYSYEQYF
TRBV19,-,TRBJ2-6,-,15,TGTGCCAGTAGTATCTCTGGCTCTGGGGCCAACGTCCTGACTTTC,CASSISGSGANVLTF
TRBV29-1,-,TRBJ2-3,few,10,TGCAGCGGGATCACAGATACGCAGTATTTT,CSGITDTQYF
TRBV3-1,TRBD1,TRBJ1-1,-,13,TGTGCCAGCAGCGTCCGGGACAGCAGGGAAGCTTTCTTT,CASSVRDSREAFF
TRBV18,-,TRBJ2-5,many,13,TGTGCCAGCTCACGGGGGCTTCAGGAGACCCAGTACTTC,CASSRGLQETQYF
TRBV2,-,TRBJ1-2,-,15,TGTGCCAGCAATTACCAGGGACGGAACAACTATGGCTACACCTTC,CASNYQGRNNYGYTF
TRBV6-5,-,TRBJ2-7,-,14,TGTGCCAGCAGTTCCGGGACTGTGCCCTACGAGCAGTACTTC,CASSSGTVPYEQYF
TRBV28,TRBD2,TRBJ2-1,-,16,TGTGCCAGCGAGTCAGGGTGGAAGCGGGGCTACAATGAGCAGTTCTTC,CASESGWKRGYNEQFF
TRBV7-2,-,TRBJ2-7,-,15,TGTGCCAGCAGCTTAGATCCAGGGGCTTCCTACGAGCAGTACTTC,CASSLDPGASYEQYF
TRBV12-3/TRBV12-4,-,TRBJ1-1,-,13,TGTGCCAGCACCCATGGGGCCTACACTGAAGCTTTCTTT,CASTHGAYTEAFF
TRBV12-3/TRBV12-4,-,TRBJ1-2,-,13,TGTGCCAGCAGCCCGAAGGGTAACTATGGCTACACCTTC,CASSPKGNYGYTF
TRBV20-1,TRBD2,TRBJ2-1,-,15,TGCAGTGCTAGAGATCGGGCTAGCGGCTACAATGAGCAGTTCTTC,CSARDRASGYNEQFF
TRBV10-3,TRBD1,TRBJ2-1,-,13,TGTGCCTCAGCCGGGACAGAGATTAGCGAGCAGTTCTTC,CASAGTEISEQFF
TRBV28,-,TRBJ2-5,once,17,TGTGCCAGCAGTCCCCCGGGCGAGGGTCTTGACCAAGAGACCCAGTACTTC,CASSPPGEGLDQETQYF
TRBV27,-,TRBJ1-2,once,15,TGTGCCAGCCGCTTTTCAGGAATACGCAACTATGGCTACACCTTC,CASRFSGIRNYGYTF